The T cell receptor beta chain under discussion was sequenced for a study of human T cells and chemical hapten exposure. MiXCR was run by TCRdb on the RACE reads, yielding one entry per CDR3 protein. The data contain roughly 200,000 distinct CDR3 sequences, around 25% of them singletons. The time point denotes: patch test 3, about 24 weeks after DPC sensitization. As for treatment: therapeutic diphenylcyclopropenone sensitization with weekly scalp DPC. Germline loops: CDR1 SEHNR, CDR2 FQNEAQ (reference sequence). This CDR3 region has 15 residues. V lost 5 bases and J lost 4, with 15 bases in between. The V gene is TRBV7-9, the J gene TRBJ2-1; no clear D gene. The material was whole blood, obtained in connection with sensitization to the hapten diphenylcyclopropenone (DPC). The receptor's source is a woman in her thirties or forties with alopecia areata. Some clones in this sample may be carry-over from other donors' samples. The DNA for the CDR3 is TGTGCCAGCAGCCCATCCGATGAAAGGTACAATGAGCAGTTCTTC. The encoded protein is CASSPSDERYNEQFF. Supplemented by reference TRBV7-9 and TRBJ2-1, the full variable domain reads DTGVSQNPRHKITKRGQNVTFRCDPISEHNRLYWYRQTLGQGPEFLTYFQNEAQLEKSRLLSDRFSAERPKGSFSTLEIQRTEQGDSAMYLCASSPSDERYNEQFFGPGTRLTVL.